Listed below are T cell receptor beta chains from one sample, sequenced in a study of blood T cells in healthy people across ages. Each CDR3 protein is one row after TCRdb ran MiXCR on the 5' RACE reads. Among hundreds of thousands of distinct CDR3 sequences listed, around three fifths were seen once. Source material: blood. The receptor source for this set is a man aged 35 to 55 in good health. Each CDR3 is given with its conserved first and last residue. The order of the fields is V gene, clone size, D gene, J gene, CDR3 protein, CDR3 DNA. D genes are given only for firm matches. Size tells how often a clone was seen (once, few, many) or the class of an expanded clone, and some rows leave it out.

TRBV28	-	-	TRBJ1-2	CASIRGDSYGYTF	TGTGCCAGCATCCGTGGCGACAGCTATGGCTACACCTTC
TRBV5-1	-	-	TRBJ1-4	CASSLAQGGGFEKLFF	TGCGCCAGCAGCTTGGCGCAGGGAGGAGGTTTTGAAAAACTGTTTTTT
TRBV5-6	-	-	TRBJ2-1	CASSWVGASEGEQFF	TGTGCCAGCAGCTGGGTGGGCGCTAGCGAGGGAGAGCAGTTCTTC
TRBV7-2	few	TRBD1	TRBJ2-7	CASSYTTGTYEQYF	TGTGCCAGCAGCTATACGACAGGGACCTACGAGCAGTACTTC
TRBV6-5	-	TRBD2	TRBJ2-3	CASSYSHGGGTDTQYF	TGTGCCAGCAGTTACTCACACGGGGGGGGCACAGATACGCAGTATTTT
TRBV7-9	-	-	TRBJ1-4	CASKGRRDNEKLFF	TGTGCCAGCAAGGGACGAAGGGATAATGAAAAACTGTTTTTT
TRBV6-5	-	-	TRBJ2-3	CASSYDFQASTDTQYF	TGTGCCAGCAGTTACGATTTTCAGGCTAGCACAGATACGCAGTATTTT
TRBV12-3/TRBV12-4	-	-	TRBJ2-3	CASRSDSDTQYF	TGTGCCAGCAGGTCAGACTCAGATACGCAGTATTTT
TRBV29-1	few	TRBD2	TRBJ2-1	CSVPTSGRANEQFF	TGCAGCGTTCCAACTAGCGGGAGGGCCAATGAGCAGTTCTTC
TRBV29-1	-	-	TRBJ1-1	CSVGGTGPEAFF	TGCAGCGTTGGCGGTACAGGGCCTGAAGCTTTCTTT
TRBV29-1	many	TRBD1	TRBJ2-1	CSVTGDISYNEQFF	TGCAGCGTGACAGGGGACATCTCCTACAATGAGCAGTTCTTC
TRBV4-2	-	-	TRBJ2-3	CASSQEEVRRGLLTDTQYF	TGTGCCAGCAGCCAAGAGGAGGTTCGTCGGGGACTCCTCACAGATACGCAGTATTTT
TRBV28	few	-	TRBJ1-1	CASSLVNMNTEAFF	TGTGCCAGCAGTTTAGTCAACATGAACACTGAAGCTTTCTTT
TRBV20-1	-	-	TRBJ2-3	CSATLEGRVTDTQYF	TGCAGTGCCACCCTCGAAGGCAGGGTCACAGATACGCAGTATTTT